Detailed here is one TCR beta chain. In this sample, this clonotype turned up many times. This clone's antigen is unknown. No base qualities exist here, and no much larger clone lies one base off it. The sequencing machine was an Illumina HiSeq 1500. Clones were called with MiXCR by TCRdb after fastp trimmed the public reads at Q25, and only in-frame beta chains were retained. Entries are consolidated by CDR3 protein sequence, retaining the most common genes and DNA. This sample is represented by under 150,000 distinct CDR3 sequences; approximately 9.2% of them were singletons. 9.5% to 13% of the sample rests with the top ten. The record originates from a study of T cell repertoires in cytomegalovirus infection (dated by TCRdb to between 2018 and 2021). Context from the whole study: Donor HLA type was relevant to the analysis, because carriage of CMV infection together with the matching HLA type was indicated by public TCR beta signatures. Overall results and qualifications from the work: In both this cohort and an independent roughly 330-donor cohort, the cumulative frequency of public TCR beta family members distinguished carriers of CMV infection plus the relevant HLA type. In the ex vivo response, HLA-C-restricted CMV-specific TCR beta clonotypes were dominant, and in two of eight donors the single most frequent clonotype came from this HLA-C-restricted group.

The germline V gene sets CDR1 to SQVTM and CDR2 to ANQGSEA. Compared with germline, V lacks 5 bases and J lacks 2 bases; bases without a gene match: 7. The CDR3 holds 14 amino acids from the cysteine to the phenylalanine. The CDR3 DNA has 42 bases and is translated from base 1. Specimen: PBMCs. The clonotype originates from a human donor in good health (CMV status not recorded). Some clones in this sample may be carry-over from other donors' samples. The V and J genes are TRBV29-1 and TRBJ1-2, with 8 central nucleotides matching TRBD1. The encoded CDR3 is CSVPRTGRNYGYTF. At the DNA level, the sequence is TGCAGCGTTCCCCGGACAGGGAGAAACTATGGCTACACCTTC. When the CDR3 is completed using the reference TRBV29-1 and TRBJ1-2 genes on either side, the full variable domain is SAVISQKPSRDICQRGTSLTIQCQVDSQVTMMFWYRQQPGQSLTLIATANQGSEATYESGFVIDKFPISRPNLTFSTLTVSNMSPEDSSIYLCSVPRTGRNYGYTFGSGTRLTVV.